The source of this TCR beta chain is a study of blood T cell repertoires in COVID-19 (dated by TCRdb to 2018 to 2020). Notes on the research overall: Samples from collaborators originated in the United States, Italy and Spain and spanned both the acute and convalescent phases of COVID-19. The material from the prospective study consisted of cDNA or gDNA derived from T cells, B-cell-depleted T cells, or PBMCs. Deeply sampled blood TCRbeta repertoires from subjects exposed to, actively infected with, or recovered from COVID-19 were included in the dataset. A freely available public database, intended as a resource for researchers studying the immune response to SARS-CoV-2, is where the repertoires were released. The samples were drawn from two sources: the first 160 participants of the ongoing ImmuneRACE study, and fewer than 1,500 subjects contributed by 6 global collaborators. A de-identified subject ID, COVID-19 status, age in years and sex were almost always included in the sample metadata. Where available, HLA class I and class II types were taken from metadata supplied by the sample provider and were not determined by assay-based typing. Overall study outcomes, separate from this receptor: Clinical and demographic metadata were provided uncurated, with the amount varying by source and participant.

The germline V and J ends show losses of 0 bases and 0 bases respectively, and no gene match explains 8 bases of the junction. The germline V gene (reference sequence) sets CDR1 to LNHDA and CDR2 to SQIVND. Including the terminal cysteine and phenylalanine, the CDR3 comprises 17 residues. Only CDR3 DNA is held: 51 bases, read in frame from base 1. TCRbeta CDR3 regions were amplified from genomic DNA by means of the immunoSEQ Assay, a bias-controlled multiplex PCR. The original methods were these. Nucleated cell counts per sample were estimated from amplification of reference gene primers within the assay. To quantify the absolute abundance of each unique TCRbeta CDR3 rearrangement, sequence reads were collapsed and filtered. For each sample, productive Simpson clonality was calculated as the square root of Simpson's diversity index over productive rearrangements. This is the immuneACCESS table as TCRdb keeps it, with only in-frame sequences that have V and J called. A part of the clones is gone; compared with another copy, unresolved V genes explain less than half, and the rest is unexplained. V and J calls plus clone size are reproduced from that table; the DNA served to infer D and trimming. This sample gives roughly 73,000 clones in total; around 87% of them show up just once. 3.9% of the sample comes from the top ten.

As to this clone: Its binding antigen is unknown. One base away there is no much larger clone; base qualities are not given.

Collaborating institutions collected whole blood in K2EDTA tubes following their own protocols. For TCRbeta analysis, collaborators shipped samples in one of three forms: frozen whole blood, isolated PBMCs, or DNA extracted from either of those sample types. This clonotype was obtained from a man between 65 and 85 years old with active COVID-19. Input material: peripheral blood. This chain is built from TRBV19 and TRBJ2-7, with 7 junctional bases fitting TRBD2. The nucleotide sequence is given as TGTGCCAGTAGTATAGATCACGGGACTACCTACTCCTACGAGCAGTACTTC. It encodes CASSIDHGTTYSYEQYF. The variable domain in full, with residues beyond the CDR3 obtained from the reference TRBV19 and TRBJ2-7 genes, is DGGITQSPKYLFRKEGQNVTLSCEQNLNHDAMYWYRQDPGQGLRLIYYSQIVNDFQKGDIAEGYSVSREKKESFPLTVTSAQKNPTAFYLCASSIDHGTTYSYEQYFGPGTRLTVT.